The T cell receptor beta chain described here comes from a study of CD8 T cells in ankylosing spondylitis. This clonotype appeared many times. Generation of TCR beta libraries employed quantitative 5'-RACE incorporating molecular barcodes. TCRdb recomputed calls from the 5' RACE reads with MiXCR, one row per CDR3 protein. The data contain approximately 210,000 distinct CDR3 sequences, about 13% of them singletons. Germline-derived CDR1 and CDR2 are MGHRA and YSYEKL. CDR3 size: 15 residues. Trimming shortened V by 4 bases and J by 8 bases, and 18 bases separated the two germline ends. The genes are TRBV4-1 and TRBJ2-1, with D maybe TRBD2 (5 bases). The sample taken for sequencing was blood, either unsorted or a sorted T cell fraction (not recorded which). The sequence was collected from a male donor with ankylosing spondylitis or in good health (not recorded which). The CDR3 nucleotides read TGCGCCAGCAGCCTCTCACGGGGTCGGCAAGATGAGCAGTTCTTC. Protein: CASSLSRGRQDEQFF.